This T cell receptor beta chain was sequenced during a study of T-cell memory formation after mild COVID-19. Regarding the study as a whole: Researchers report contracting CD4+ clones mostly in CM and EM, with CD8+ clones in EMRA. Memory cells collected pre-infection included some clones that later responded, suggesting cross-reactive memory joined. Whether second-wave clones peaking at day 37 were SARS-CoV-2 specific went unconfirmed.

The CDR3 is made up of 16 amino acids. The V and J ends lost 0 bases and 0 bases respectively, with 10 bases between them. CDR1 MRHNA and CDR2 SNTAGT come from the germline V gene. As to this clonotype: What it binds is unknown.

Using its own MiXCR run on the 5' RACE reads, TCRdb lists one record per CDR3 protein. Among almost 350,000 distinct CDR3 sequences listed, around a fifth were seen once. J is TRBJ2-3 and V is TRBV6-4; no reliable D call. The TCR sequence derives from a man aged 18 to 29 who had mild COVID-19 (a few samples of this study predate the infection). Cell type and time point are not known. The sequenced sample consisted of PBMCs or a T cell subset sorted from them (not recorded which). The CDR3 DNA reads as TGTGCCAGCAGTGACTCCGCTACCCCTAGCACAGATACGCAGTATTTT. Residues: CASSDSATPSTDTQYF.